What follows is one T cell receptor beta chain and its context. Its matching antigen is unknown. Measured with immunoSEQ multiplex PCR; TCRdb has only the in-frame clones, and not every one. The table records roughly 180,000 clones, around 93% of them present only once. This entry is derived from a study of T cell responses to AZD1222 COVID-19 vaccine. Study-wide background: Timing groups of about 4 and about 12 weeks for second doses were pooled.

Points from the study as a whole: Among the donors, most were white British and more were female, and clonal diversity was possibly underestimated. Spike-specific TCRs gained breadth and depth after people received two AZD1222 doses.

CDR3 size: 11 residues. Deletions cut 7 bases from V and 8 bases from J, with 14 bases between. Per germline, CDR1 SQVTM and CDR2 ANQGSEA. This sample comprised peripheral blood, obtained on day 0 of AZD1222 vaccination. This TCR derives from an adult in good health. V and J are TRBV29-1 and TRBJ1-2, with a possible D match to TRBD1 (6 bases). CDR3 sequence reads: CSDTGLSGYTF. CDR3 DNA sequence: TGCAGCGACACAGGGCTTTCAGGCTACACCTTC.